This entry is about one T cell receptor (beta chain). The data derive from a study of T cell changes during pregnancy in multiple sclerosis. Measured with immunoSEQ multiplex PCR; TCRdb has only the in-frame clones, and not every one. The table includes 20,000 to 25,000 clones, around four fifths detected once. This CDR3 spans 15 amino acids. V was pared by 8 bases and J by 7 bases, with 13 bases of the junction left unmatched. From germline, CDR1 is GTSNPN and CDR2 SVGIG (reference sequence). This chain uses TRBV30 with TRBJ2-7, with 14 bases lining up with TRBD2. The TCR sequence derives from a female donor in good health, enrolled as a control in a pregnancy study. Here the sequenced sample was CD8+ T cells from peripheral blood mononuclear cells, taken in the first trimester of pregnancy. CDR3 sequence: CATGLAGEGGGEQYF. The CDR3 nucleotides read TGTGCCACGGGACTAGCGGGAGAAGGGGGTGGAGAGCAGTACTTC. Together with reference TRBV30 and TRBJ2-7, the CDR3 gives the full variable domain: SQTIHQWPATLVQPVGSPLSLECTVEGTSNPNLYWYRQAAGRGLQLLFYSVGIGQISSEVPQNLSASRPQDRQFILSSKKLLLSDSGFYLCATGLAGEGGGEQYFGPGTRLTVT.